These 23 T cell receptor beta chains were sequenced from one sample in a study of OX40 agonist ivuxolimab in advanced cancers. The protocol was immunoSEQ multiplex PCR, while the TCRdb copy is restricted to in-frame clones and leaves out a portion. Of 48,000 or so clones in the sample, about 87% were seen once. This material consisted of CD4+ or CD8+ T cells sorted from blood, taken in a trial of the OX40 agonist ivuxolimab. All receptors come from an adult with an advanced solid tumor such as melanoma, head and neck, liver or kidney cancer.

This clone was found once. The chain carries TRBV5-1 and TRBJ1-4, with TRBD1 matching 8 bases. CDR3 length equals 15 residues. J gave up 8 bases and V 5 bases, and 11 bases lay outside the gene matches. CDR1 is SGHRS, CDR2 YFSETQ, per germline. Here the CDR3 reads CASSQGGTGGEKLFF. The CDR3 nucleotides are TGCGCCAGCAGTCAGGGGGGGACAGGTGGCGAAAAACTGTTTTTT.

This sequence joins TRBV14 and TRBJ2-1; 11 bases fit TRBD2. The CDR3 has 20 residues. J lost 0 bases, V lost 6 bases, and 16 bases had no gene match. CDR1 is SGHDN and CDR2 is FVKESK in the germline V gene. The CDR3 bases are TGTGCCAGCAGTACCCCGACTAGCGGGACGAGCATGAGCTCCTACAATGAGCAGTTCTTC. It encodes CASSTPTSGTSMSSYNEQFF.

CDR3 in amino acids: CASSLGGTSNTGELFF. For the CDR3, the DNA is TGCGCCAGCAGCTTGGGAGGGACATCCAACACCGGGGAGCTGTTTTTT. The rearrangement links TRBV5-1 to TRBJ2-2, with D maybe TRBD1 (6 bases). The CDR3 runs 16 residues. Per the germline V gene, CDR1 is SGHRS and CDR2 is YFSETQ. The germline V and J ends were trimmed by 0 bases and 2 bases, with 11 bases remaining between them.

The DNA for the CDR3 is TGTGCCAGCAGTGGACAGGGACGGGACGAGCAGTACTTC. Its protein product is CASSGQGRDEQYF. J is TRBJ2-7 and V is TRBV2; TRBD1 agrees at 7 bases. V shed 4 bases and J 5 bases; nucleotides not matched to a gene: 5. The CDR3 is 13 amino acids. The germline V gene has CDR1 SNHLY and CDR2 FYNNEI.

The rearrangement links TRBV28 to TRBJ2-1, with 8 bases that match TRBD2. Germline CDR1 and CDR2: MDHEN and SYDVKM. The CDR3 has 14 residues. V dropped 6 bases and J dropped 8; count of bases not matched to a gene: 9. The CDR3 protein is CASRSGGPVYEQFF. CDR3 bases: TGTGCCAGCAGGTCGGGGGGGCCCGTTTATGAGCAGTTCTTC. The complete variable domain, with remaining parts taken from reference TRBV28 and TRBJ2-1, reads DVKVTQSSRYLVKRTGEKVFLECVQDMDHENMFWYRQDPGLGLRLIYFSYDVKMKEKGDIPEGYSVSREKKERFSLILESASTNQTSMYLCASRSGGPVYEQFFGPGTRLTVL.

The chain couples TRBV7-2 to TRBJ2-1; perhaps TRBD2 as D (6 bases). The CDR3 spans 17 residues. The V gene's germline CDR1 is SGHTA and CDR2 FQGNSA. Deletions cut 3 bases from V and 8 bases from J, with 23 bases between. CDR3 in amino acids: CASSLELLARVGDEQFF. As DNA, the CDR3 is TGTGCCAGCAGCTTGGAGCTTCTAGCGCGGGTGGGGGATGAGCAGTTCTTC.

V usage is TRBV10-1 and J usage is TRBJ2-1, with 7 nucleotides matching TRBD2. This CDR3 is 14 amino acids long. V lost 4 bases and J lost 5; bases outside the gene matches: 5. Germline V gene sequence: CDR1 WNHNN, CDR2 SYGVQD (reference sequence). CDR3: CASSGASGHNEQFF. CDR3 nucleotides: TGCGCCAGCAGTGGGGCTAGCGGACACAATGAGCAGTTCTTC.

V and J are TRBV27 and TRBJ1-6; D uncertain. Trimming cost V 0 bases and J 3 bases, with 6 bases left between them. In germline, CDR1 is MNHEY, CDR2 SMNVEV (reference sequence). The CDR3 has 15 amino acids. The DNA for the CDR3 is TGTGCCAGCAGTTTATCGGAAGGCTATAATTCACCCCTCCACTTT. It codes for CASSLSEGYNSPLHF.

The chain uses TRBV6-1 and TRBJ1-1, with a weak D call TRBD1 (6 bases). Trimming stripped 6 bases from V and 4 bases from J, with 15 bases between. The CDR3 length is 14 residues. Germline-derived CDR1 and CDR2 are MNHNS and SASEGT. The DNA of the CDR3 is TGTGCCAGCAGACCCGACAGGTGGGGCACTGAAGCTTTCTTT. This translates into CASRPDRWGTEAFF.

This chain joins TRBV6-6 and TRBJ1-1; D unresolved. The V gene's germline CDR1 is MNHNY and CDR2 SVGAGI (reference sequence). This CDR3 spans 13 amino acids. V was clipped by 6 bases and J by 2 bases, with 10 bases between them. The CDR3 is CASRDQVNTEAFF. Written as DNA, the CDR3 is TGTGCCAGCAGAGACCAGGTAAACACTGAAGCTTTCTTT.

This chain uses TRBV5-4 with TRBJ2-5; D might be TRBD1 or TRBD2, each matching 5 bases. The J call may not be correct, given that the DNA end is closer to TRBJ2-7. CDR3 size: 16 residues. Germline CDR1 and CDR2: SGHNT and YYREEE (reference sequence). This chain's CDR3 is CASSPPGPSASYEQYF. The CDR3, as DNA: TGTGCCAGCAGCCCTCCGGGGCCCTCCGCGTCCTACGAGCAGTACTTC.

This clone has a handful of counts. V is TRBV11-2 and J is TRBJ2-5; 13 bases are a match to TRBD2. The trim removed 5 bases at V and 2 bases at J, leaving 8 bases unmatched. There are 17 residues in the CDR3. Germline V CDR1 and CDR2: SGHAT, FQNNGV. CDR3 nucleotide sequence: TGTGCCAGCAGCGTTACTAGCGGGGGGGCTGGACAAGAGACCCAGTACTTC. It codes for CASSVTSGGAGQETQYF.

The J gene is TRBJ1-6, the V gene TRBV27, with TRBD1 as a possible D gene (5 bases). The CDR3 spans 14 residues. Trimming left V 2 bases short and J 3 bases short, with 5 bases between. Germline CDR1 is MNHEY and CDR2 is SMNVEV (reference sequence). In DNA, the CDR3 is TGTGCCAGCAGTTTAAGGGGCTATAATTCACCCCTCCACTTT. As protein: CASSLRGYNSPLHF.

In its sample, this clone was seen once. The V and J genes are TRBV20-1 and TRBJ1-1; D ambiguous. The CDR3 is 11 amino acids. The germline V gene has CDR1 DFQATT and CDR2 SNEGSKA (reference sequence). The V end lost 6 bases, the J end lost 4 bases, and 9 bases lay between the germline ends. CDR3 residues: CSASVSTEAFF. CDR3 in DNA: TGCAGTGCCTCAGTGAGCACTGAAGCTTTCTTT.

The chain links TRBV19 to TRBJ1-1, with no clear D. V lost 8 bases, J lost 11 bases, and 18 bases lay in between. Germline CDR1 is LNHDA and CDR2 is SQIVND (reference sequence). This CDR3 has 12 residues. The CDR3 DNA sequence: TGTGCCAGTTCTACTGGGCTATCTGGGGCTTTCTTT. It yields the protein CASSTGLSGAFF.

This chain connects TRBV11-2 to TRBJ2-1, with 9 bases that match TRBD2. This CDR3 is 15 amino acids long. Trimming took 5 bases from V and 4 from J; bases not matched to a gene: 6. The germline V gene has CDR1 SGHAT and CDR2 FQNNGV. The CDR3 loop is CASSRTSAVYNEQFF. As DNA, the CDR3 is TGTGCCAGCAGCCGGACTAGCGCGGTATACAATGAGCAGTTCTTC.

The rearrangement uses TRBV5-1 and TRBJ2-4; D may correspond to TRBD1 or TRBD2 (5 bases each). Germline CDR1 reads SGHRS; CDR2 reads YFSETQ. The CDR3 extends over 14 amino acids. The V end was cut by 3 bases, the J end by 0 bases, with 7 bases between. The CDR3 region is CASSWDVAKNIQYF. DNA of the CDR3: TGCGCCAGCAGCTGGGACGTAGCCAAAAACATTCAGTACTTC.

The genes are TRBV6-1 and TRBJ1-2; a weak D match, TRBD1 (6 bases). The germline gives CDR1 MNHNS, CDR2 SASEGT. The CDR3 length is 14 residues. Trimming stripped 3 bases from V and 4 bases from J, with 12 bases between. The CDR3 region has the DNA TGTGCCAGCAGTGACACAGGGTTGGGCTATGGCTACACCTTC. Amino acid sequence: CASSDTGLGYGYTF.

This clone was seen just once. The V and J genes are TRBV18 and TRBJ2-5; a possible D gene is TRBD2 (7 bases). The CDR3 totals 15 residues. Germline V CDR1 and CDR2: KGHSH, LQKENI. Trimming pared 3 bases from V and 1 base from J, leaving 12 bases between. CDR3 residues: CASSPSGGLQETQYF. DNA of the CDR3: TGTGCCAGCTCACCTTCGGGGGGCCTCCAAGAGACCCAGTACTTC.

V usage is TRBV7-9 and J usage is TRBJ2-4; TRBD2 matches at 8 bases. The J segment lost 7 bases and the V segment lost 5 bases, leaving 16 bases of the junction unmatched. Germline loops: CDR1 SEHNR, CDR2 FQNEAQ (reference sequence). The CDR3 has 17 residues. The CDR3: CASSHRAGGSGWNIQYF. The CDR3 DNA reads as TGTGCCAGCAGCCACCGGGCGGGGGGCTCGGGGTGGAACATTCAGTACTTC.

The V and J genes are TRBV2 and TRBJ2-5; the D is unclear. CDR3 length: 12 amino acids. The germline V and J ends were trimmed by 8 bases and 4 bases, with 11 bases remaining between them. Germline V gives CDR1 SNHLY, CDR2 FYNNEI. For the CDR3, the DNA is TGTGCCAGCGGGCTGTCAACAGAGACCCAGTACTTC. This encodes CASGLSTETQYF.

This clone was detected only once. The chain employs TRBV7-2 and TRBJ2-7; 9 nucleotides match TRBD1. The CDR3 has 16 amino acids. V lost 1 base and J lost 3; bases outside the gene matches: 7. The V gene's germline CDR1 is SGHTA and CDR2 FQGNSA. CDR3 bases: TGTGCCAGCAGCTTAGGACCGGGACAGGGATACTACGAGCAGTACTTC. Its translation is CASSLGPGQGYYEQYF.

V gene TRBV19 combines with J gene TRBJ2-1, with 13 nucleotides matching TRBD2. The length of the CDR3 is 14 residues. The V gene's germline CDR1 is LNHDA and CDR2 SQIVND (reference sequence). V lost 7 bases, J lost 5 bases, and 2 bases stayed unmatched. For the CDR3, the DNA is TGTGCCAGTACGGGGACTAGCGGGAACAATGAGCAGTTCTTC. Translated: CASTGTSGNNEQFF.